In its sample, the clone carrying this TCR beta chain was seen once. This record belongs to a study of CD8+CD57+ T cells in acquired aplastic anemia. In patients chosen for sequencing, flow cytometry had shown CD8+CD57+ cell expansion. Therapy had not been given to patients before blood sampling. The template for TCR beta VDJ and CDR3 sequence profiling was genomic DNA. TCRdb reprocessed the reads via MiXCR and lists one record per CDR3 protein. The sample lists 260,000 or so distinct CDR3 sequences; approximately 80% were seen once. Sequenced: sorted CD4+, CD8+, or CD8+CD57+ T cells (not recorded which) from PBMCs. The sequence was obtained from a human donor with aplastic anemia.

The CDR3 protein is CSVGLAGWYNEQFF. DNA of the CDR3: TGCAGCGTCGGACTAGCGGGATGGTACAATGAGCAGTTCTTC. This chain uses TRBV29-1 with TRBJ2-1; the match to TRBD2 covers 12 bases. The CDR3 is made up of 14 amino acids. Germline-derived CDR1 and CDR2 are SQVTM and ANQGSEA. V lost 6 bases and J lost 4; bases outside the gene matches: 4.